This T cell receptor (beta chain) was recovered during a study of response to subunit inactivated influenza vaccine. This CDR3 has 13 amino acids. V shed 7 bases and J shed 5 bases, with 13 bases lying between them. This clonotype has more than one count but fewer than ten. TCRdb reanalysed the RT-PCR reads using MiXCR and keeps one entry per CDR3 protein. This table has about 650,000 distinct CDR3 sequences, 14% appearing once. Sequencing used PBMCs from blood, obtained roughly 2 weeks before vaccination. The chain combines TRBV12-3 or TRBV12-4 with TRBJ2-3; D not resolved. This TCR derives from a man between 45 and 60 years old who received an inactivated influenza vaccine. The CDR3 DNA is TGTGCCAGCACCTATACTCTAGGAGATACGCAGTATTTT. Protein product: CASTYTLGDTQYF.